Only a few counts were recorded for the clone carrying this T cell receptor beta chain. These data come from a study of memory CD8 T cells in hepatitis C reinfection. Looking at the study overall: After reinfection, a couple of primary-infection resolvers became chronically infected. Reinfection meant HCV RNA positivity after two negatives ≥60 days apart. Samples before reinfection came 55 to 20 weeks prior to detection.

Sequencing used immunoSEQ multiplex PCR; TCRdb keeps in-frame clones, though not all of them. The top ten clones hold roughly 0.99% of a sample with over 50,000 clones, roughly 90% of them seen once. The sample's time point: pre-reinfection, 55 to 20 weeks before reinfection detection. No in vitro expansion preceded TCR sequencing of the sorted cells. After removal of 10 bases from V and 4 bases from J, the junction contained 8 bases not matched to a gene. Germline V lookup: CDR1 MNHNY, CDR2 SVGAGI (reference sequence). The CDR3 is 13 amino acids. This rearrangement joins TRBV6-6 to TRBJ1-1, with TRBD1 matching 8 bases. Sequenced material: naive CD8+ T cells sorted from blood. The clonotype comes from a man younger than 35 with hepatitis C virus infection. The CDR3 nucleotides are TGTGCCACCTACAGGGGGAGGCTCACTGAAGCTTTCTTT. It specifies CATYRGRLTEAFF.